These 5 T cell receptor beta chains were all obtained from the same sample, sequenced in a study of T cells after yellow fever vaccination. One entry per CDR3 protein results from TCRdb running MiXCR on the 5' RACE reads. The repertoire holds roughly 330,000 distinct CDR3 sequences, with around 6.8% as singletons. This sample comprised PBMCs, obtained 45 days after the first yellow fever vaccination. The receptors come from a man aged 18 to 29 who received the YFV17D yellow fever vaccine.

This clonotype showed up just a few times. The V gene is TRBV7-9, the J gene TRBJ1-1, with D tentatively TRBD1 (5 bases). V was pared by 6 bases and J by 3 bases, with 20 bases between. CDR3 length: 16 amino acids. CDR1 is SEHNR, CDR2 FQNEAQ, per germline (reference sequence). The CDR3 loop is CASRDFDEGLYTEAFF. The CDR3 bases are TGTGCCAGCAGAGATTTCGACGAGGGACTCTACACTGAAGCTTTCTTT.

The V gene is TRBV30, the J gene TRBJ1-2; D is unclear. Germline V gene sequence: CDR1 GTSNPN, CDR2 SVGIG (reference sequence). V lost 2 bases and J 4 bases, leaving 8 bases between the germline ends. There are 12 residues in the CDR3. The CDR3: CAWSSPGYGYTF. CDR3 DNA sequence: TGTGCCTGGAGTTCCCCGGGCTATGGCTACACCTTC.

This clonotype has more than one count but fewer than ten. The chain couples TRBV7-8 to TRBJ2-7; D uncertain. Trimming stripped 7 bases from V and 1 base from J, with 14 bases between. The CDR3 is 14 residues long. Germline loops: CDR1 SGHVS, CDR2 FQNEAQ. The CDR3 coding sequence is TGTGCCAGCAAAACGGGTACCGGGTCCTACGAGCAGTACTTC. It is translated as CASKTGTGSYEQYF.

The V gene is TRBV4-1, the J gene TRBJ2-3; 10 nucleotides line up with TRBD2. This CDR3 has 16 amino acids. Looked up from germline, CDR1 is MGHRA and CDR2 is YSYEKL. V shed 4 bases and J 7 bases; nucleotides not matched to a gene: 11. DNA of the CDR3: TGCGCCAGCAGCCGAGAATCTAGCGGGGGCAAGAATACGCAGTATTTT. Its translation: CASSRESSGGKNTQYF.

The rearrangement joins TRBV9 to TRBJ2-3, with D possibly being TRBD1 (5 bases). Between the trimmed V and J ends, which lost 1 base and 4 bases, there was a span of 10 bases. This CDR3 spans 14 amino acids. CDR1 and CDR2 from the germline V gene are SGDLS and YYNGEE. CDR3: CASSVQGAPDTQYF. The CDR3 coding sequence is TGTGCCAGCAGCGTACAAGGGGCCCCAGATACGCAGTATTTT.